One and the same sample provided the 27 T cell receptor beta chains below, sequenced in a study of T cells in localized non-small cell lung cancer. The protocol was immunoSEQ multiplex PCR, while the TCRdb copy is restricted to in-frame clones and leaves out a portion. Counted here are tens of thousands of clones, about 86% occurring once; the ten biggest clones make up around 5.3%. The sequencing here drew on peripheral blood mononuclear cells, taken before any cancer treatment. The receptors were gathered from a man aged 35-75 years with stage III lung adenocarcinoma.

J is TRBJ1-5 and V is TRBV6-6, with D perhaps matching TRBD1 (5 bases). The CDR3 spans 15 residues. V lost 0 bases, J lost 7 bases, and 13 bases lay in between. Looked up from germline, CDR1 is MNHNY and CDR2 is SVGAGI (reference sequence). The CDR3 bases are TGTGCCAGCAGTTACTCGTCAGGGTTGGGGCAGCCCCAGCATTTT. Protein product: CASSYSSGLGQPQHF.

The chain couples TRBV7-6 to TRBJ2-1; D is possibly TRBD1 or TRBD2 (6 bases each). This CDR3 contains 14 residues. Germline lookup yields CDR1 SGHVS and CDR2 FNYEAQ. Trimming shortened V by 5 bases and J by 8 bases, and 16 bases separated the two germline ends. In DNA form, the CDR3 reads TGTGCCAGCAGCCGCGAACCGGGGGCTTATGAGCAGTTCTTC. Translated, it gives CASSREPGAYEQFF.

The CDR3 DNA is TGCAGCGTTGATGAGGTACTAATGAACACTGAAGCTTTCTTT. Protein: CSVDEVLMNTEAFF. The chain is built from TRBV29-1 and TRBJ1-1; D unresolved. Germline V CDR1 and CDR2: SQVTM, ANQGSEA. The V end was cut by 3 bases, the J end by 0 bases, with 11 bases between. There are 14 residues in the CDR3. Looking up the rest from reference TRBV29-1 and TRBJ1-1 gives the full variable domain: SAVISQKPSRDICQRGTSLTIQCQVDSQVTMMFWYRQQPGQSLTLIATANQGSEATYESGFVIDKFPISRPNLTFSTLTVSNMSPEDSSIYLCSVDEVLMNTEAFFGQGTRLTVV.

The chain joins TRBV7-2 to TRBJ2-6, with 8 bases identical to TRBD1. The ends lost 2 bases at V and 1 base at J; junction bases unmatched: 1. The CDR3 loop spans 16 amino acids. Germline values: CDR1 SGHTA, CDR2 FQGNSA. In nucleotides, the CDR3 is TGTGCCAGCAGCTTACAGGGGGCTTCTGGGGCCAACGTCCTGACTTTC. This codes for CASSLQGASGANVLTF.

J is TRBJ1-1 and V is TRBV20-1; D is undetermined. CDR3 length equals 11 residues. V dropped 5 bases and J dropped 0 bases, with 4 bases sitting between them. The germline CDR1 and CDR2 sequences are DFQATT and SNEGSKA (reference sequence). CDR3 loop: CSAAMNTEAFF. The CDR3 region has the DNA TGCAGTGCTGCAATGAACACTGAAGCTTTCTTT.

J is TRBJ2-1 and V is TRBV11-2, with D possibly being TRBD1 (6 bases). The CDR3 contains 14 residues. Germline CDR1 is SGHAT and CDR2 is FQNNGV. Trimming took 5 bases from V and 4 from J, leaving 12 bases between them. The CDR3 region has the DNA TGTGCCAGCAGCCTACAGGGCATTTACAATGAGCAGTTCTTC. This codes for CASSLQGIYNEQFF.

Comments on this clone: A junction boundary mismatches the germline segment, possibly from a read error. The rearrangement joins TRBV6-5 to TRBJ1-4; D ambiguous. This CDR3 is 11 amino acids long. From germline, CDR1 is MNHEY and CDR2 SVGAGI. CDR3 sequence reads: CASSESLHPSF. The CDR3 DNA sequence: TGTGCCAGCAGTGAATCACTTCATCCCTCTTTT.

The gene calls are TRBV11-2 and TRBJ1-5; D gene uncertain. CDR1 SGHAT and CDR2 FQNNGV come from the germline V gene. The CDR3 is 13 amino acids. V shed 5 bases and J shed 0 bases, with 5 bases lying between them. The CDR3 protein is CASSAYSNQPQHF. The CDR3 DNA follows: TGTGCCAGCAGCGCCTATAGCAATCAGCCCCAGCATTTT.

This clone showed up just once. The J gene is TRBJ1-2, the V gene TRBV5-1; 8 bases agree with TRBD1. After removal of 3 bases from V and 4 bases from J, the junction contained 5 bases not matched to a gene. There are 14 residues in the CDR3. The germline CDR1 and CDR2 sequences are SGHRS and YFSETQ. The CDR3 reads CASSSQGAGYGYTF. CDR3 DNA: TGCGCCAGCAGCTCGCAGGGGGCGGGCTATGGCTACACCTTC.

The V gene is TRBV28, the J gene TRBJ2-5, with a weak D call TRBD2 (5 bases). CDR3 length: 13 amino acids. The V gene's germline CDR1 is MDHEN and CDR2 SYDVKM. Trimming pared 6 bases from V and 2 bases from J, leaving 10 bases between. CDR3 in DNA: TGTGCCAGCAGCGACCGGGGACAAGAGACCCAGTACTTC. It specifies CASSDRGQETQYF.

This chain joins TRBV18 and TRBJ2-3; 7 bases are shared with TRBD2. Germline lookup yields CDR1 KGHSH and CDR2 LQKENI. This CDR3 is built from 15 residues. The V gene end was trimmed by 0 bases and the J gene end by 4 bases; junction bases not matched to a gene: 4. In DNA form, the CDR3 reads TGTGCCAGCTCACCACCAGCGGGAAGGGCAGATACGCAGTATTTT. As protein: CASSPPAGRADTQYF.

The rearrangement joins TRBV5-1 to TRBJ1-1; D is unresolved. Germline V gene sequence: CDR1 SGHRS, CDR2 YFSETQ. Trimming removed 5 bases at V and 2 bases at J, with 16 bases between. The CDR3 extends over 15 amino acids. This chain's CDR3 is CASRPESGSNTEAFF. CDR3 in DNA: TGCGCCAGCAGGCCGGAATCAGGCAGCAACACTGAAGCTTTCTTT.

The chain couples TRBV10-3 to TRBJ1-5; D remains ambiguous. Germline values: CDR1 ENHRY, CDR2 SYGVKD. CDR3 length: 12 amino acids. V lost 6 bases and J 9 bases, leaving 12 bases between the germline ends. The CDR3 nucleotides read TGTGCCATCAGGGGGAACAGCGGGCCCCAGCATTTT. It encodes CAIRGNSGPQHF.

The CDR3 sequence: CASNILTGGFGYTF. The DNA of the CDR3 is TGTGCCAGTAATATTTTGACAGGGGGCTTCGGCTACACCTTC. The chain is built from TRBV19 and TRBJ1-2, with 10 bases lining up with TRBD1. CDR3 size: 14 residues. Trimming at V came to 7 bases and at J to 8 bases, leaving 10 bases not matched to a gene. CDR1 is LNHDA and CDR2 is SQIVND in the germline V gene (reference sequence).

The chain joins TRBV5-1 to TRBJ2-7; D unresolved. The CDR3 is 14 amino acids. V lost 7 bases and J lost 0, with 14 bases in between. Germline values: CDR1 SGHRS, CDR2 YFSETQ. CDR3 sequence reads: CASSSGLSSYEQYF. In nucleotides, the CDR3 is TGCGCCAGCTCCTCGGGTCTGAGCTCCTACGAGCAGTACTTC. The whole variable domain, remainder taken from reference TRBV5-1 and TRBJ2-7, is KAGVTQTPRYLIKTRGQQVTLSCSPISGHRSVSWYQQTPGQGLQFLFEYFSETQRNKGNFPGRFSGRQFSNSRSEMNVSTLELGDSALYLCASSSGLSSYEQYFGPGTRLTVT.

J is TRBJ2-3 and V is TRBV9, with unresolved D. V was trimmed by 3 bases and J by 8 bases, leaving 4 bases between them. Germline assignment: CDR1 SGDLS and CDR2 YYNGEE. The CDR3 is 10 amino acids. This chain's CDR3 is CASSGGTQYF. The CDR3 DNA reads TGTGCCAGCAGCGGTGGTACGCAGTATTTT.

V is TRBV11-2 and J is TRBJ1-1; 7 nucleotides agree with TRBD1. The CDR3 sequence is 14 residues long. V shed 7 bases and J 3 bases; nucleotides not matched to a gene: 8. Germline CDR1 SGHAT, CDR2 FQNNGV. The chain's CDR3 is CASTLRTGDTEAFF. CDR3 nucleotides: TGTGCCAGCACCCTGCGGACAGGCGACACTGAAGCTTTCTTT.

This chain's CDR3 is CASSQDRGGYTEAFF. DNA for the CDR3: TGCGCCAGCAGCCAAGATCGGGGGGGCTACACTGAAGCTTTCTTT. The rearrangement uses TRBV4-1 and TRBJ1-1; D may be TRBD1 (6 bases). Germline values: CDR1 MGHRA, CDR2 YSYEKL. V shed 0 bases and J shed 3 bases, with 11 bases lying between them. This CDR3 region has 15 residues.

The CDR3: CASSRTGTTQETQYF. The CDR3 nucleotides are TGCGCCAGCAGCCGTACCGGGACCACACAAGAGACCCAGTACTTC. The chain uses TRBV4-1 and TRBJ2-5, with D perhaps assigned TRBD1 or TRBD2 (5 bases each). V shed 4 bases and J shed 2 bases, with 14 bases lying between them. CDR3 length: 15 amino acids. Germline assignment: CDR1 MGHRA and CDR2 YSYEKL.

The J gene is TRBJ1-2, the V gene TRBV19, with D uncertain. Between the trimmed V and J ends, which lost 0 bases and 4 bases, there was a span of 9 bases. The CDR3 has 14 amino acids. Germline assignment: CDR1 LNHDA and CDR2 SQIVND (reference sequence). The CDR3 spells CASSIDRYSYGYTF. For the CDR3, the DNA is TGTGCCAGTAGTATAGATCGGTACAGCTATGGCTACACCTTC.

The chain carries TRBV5-6 and TRBJ1-1; 11 bases are a match to TRBD1. This CDR3 is 16 amino acids long. Looked up from germline, CDR1 is SGHDT and CDR2 is YYEEEE. J lost 2 bases, V lost 4 bases, and 7 bases had no gene match. CDR3 loop: CASSQDRGRRNTEAFF. As DNA, the CDR3 is TGTGCCAGCAGCCAGGACAGGGGGCGACGCAACACTGAAGCTTTCTTT.

This chain joins TRBV6-1 and TRBJ1-5; maybe TRBD1 (5 bases). The CDR3 sequence is 15 residues long. CDR1 is MNHNS, CDR2 SASEGT, per germline. V shed 7 bases and J shed 4 bases, with 17 bases lying between them. The DNA for the CDR3 is TGTGCCAGCAAAAACCTAATGACAGAGAATCAGCCCCAGCATTTT. This sequence encodes CASKNLMTENQPQHF.

This clone turned up a few times. The genes are TRBV28 and TRBJ2-7, with a possible D match to TRBD1 (5 bases). The CDR3 is 12 amino acids. Germline CDR1 reads MDHEN; CDR2 reads SYDVKM. Trimming shortened V by 2 bases and J by 4 bases, and 6 bases separated the two germline ends. CDR3 sequence (DNA): TGTGCCAGCAGTTTAAAGGGGTACGAGCAGTACTTC. Translated, it gives CASSLKGYEQYF.

This clone was counted a single time. V usage is TRBV6-1 and J usage is TRBJ2-2; D is perhaps TRBD1 (5 bases). Per germline, CDR1 MNHNS and CDR2 SASEGT. The CDR3 runs 12 residues. Trimming cost V 1 base and J 11 bases, with 8 bases left between them. CDR3 residues: CASSEVTGELFF. CDR3 nucleotide sequence: TGTGCCAGCAGTGAAGTTACAGGAGAGCTGTTTTTT.

V is TRBV28 and J is TRBJ1-5, with unresolved D. The germline V gene has CDR1 MDHEN and CDR2 SYDVKM. The CDR3 is 12 amino acids. The V end was cut by 5 bases, the J end by 10 bases, with 12 bases between. In DNA, the CDR3 is TGTGCCAGCAGTCCAGCGACGGTCCCCCAGCATTTT. Its protein is CASSPATVPQHF.

The V and J genes are TRBV13 and TRBJ1-2, with a weak D call TRBD1 (6 bases). The CDR3 length is 15 residues. Germline assignment: CDR1 PRHDT and CDR2 FYEKMQ (reference sequence). Trimming removed 5 bases from V and 4 bases from J, with 17 bases in between. CDR3 sequence reads: CASSTRHRDIYGYTF. The CDR3 nucleotides are TGTGCCAGCAGCACCCGACACAGGGATATCTATGGCTACACCTTC.

The chain uses TRBV28 and TRBJ1-5; no reliable D call. With 5 bases removed from V and 1 base from J, the gap between germline ends came to 12 bases. The CDR3 covers 15 residues. Germline-derived CDR1 and CDR2 are MDHEN and SYDVKM. The CDR3 nucleotides read TGTGCCAGCAGTCGCCTGGGGAGGAGCAATCAGCCCCAGCATTTT. Its translation: CASSRLGRSNQPQHF.